The source of this T cell receptor beta chain is a study of blood T cells in healthy people across ages. In regard to this clonotype: As yet, its antigen is unknown.

A second about 7 to 11 cycle PCR used barcoded and J-beta primers. Every sample gave at least 2.5 million paired-end reads containing CDR3. TCRdb reanalysed the 5' RACE reads using MiXCR and keeps one entry per CDR3 protein. The data hold approximately 880,000 distinct CDR3 sequences, with 48% observed a single time. Study-wide findings and caveats: Both higher diversity and more naive CD4+ cells marked long-lived donors when set against aged donors. The study lacked donor CMV status, which possibly confounded expanded clonotype changes.

The CDR3 covers 15 residues. Germline CDR1 reads SGHRS; CDR2 reads YFSETQ. Trimming took 2 bases from V and 2 from J; bases not matched to a gene: 2. The sample consisted of blood. The gene calls are TRBV5-1 and TRBJ2-5; TRBD1 agrees at 11 bases. The clonotype originates from a man aged 25-45 years in good health. The CDR3 nucleotides are TGCGCCAGCAGCTTTGGGACAGGGGGACAAGAGACCCAGTACTTC. It translates to CASSFGTGGQETQYF.